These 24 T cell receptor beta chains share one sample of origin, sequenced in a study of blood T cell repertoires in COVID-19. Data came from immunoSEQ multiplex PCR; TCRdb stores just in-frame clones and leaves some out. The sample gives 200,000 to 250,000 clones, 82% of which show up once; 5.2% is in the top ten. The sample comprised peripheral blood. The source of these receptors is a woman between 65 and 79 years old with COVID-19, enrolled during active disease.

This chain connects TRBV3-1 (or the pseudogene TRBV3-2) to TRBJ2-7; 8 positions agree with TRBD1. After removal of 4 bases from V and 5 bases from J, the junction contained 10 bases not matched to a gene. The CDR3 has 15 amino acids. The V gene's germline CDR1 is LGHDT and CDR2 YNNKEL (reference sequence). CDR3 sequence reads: CASSRQGAEGNEQYF. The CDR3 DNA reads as TGTGCCAGCAGCCGTCAGGGGGCGGAGGGAAACGAGCAGTACTTC.

This CDR3 is CASSLPDRGFSPLHF. CDR3 DNA: TGTGCCAGCAGTTTACCGGACAGGGGGTTCTCACCCCTCCACTTT. The chain uses TRBV28 and TRBJ1-6; 10 bases match TRBD1. The ends lost 2 bases at V and 10 bases at J; junction bases unmatched: 5. CDR1 and CDR2 from the germline V gene are MDHEN and SYDVKM. CDR3 size: 15 residues.

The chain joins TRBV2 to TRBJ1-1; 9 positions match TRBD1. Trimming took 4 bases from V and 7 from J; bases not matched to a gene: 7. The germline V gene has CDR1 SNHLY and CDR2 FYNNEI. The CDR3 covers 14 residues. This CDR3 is CASSGGTGTGEAFF. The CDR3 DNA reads TGTGCCAGCAGTGGAGGGACAGGGACGGGTGAAGCTTTCTTT.

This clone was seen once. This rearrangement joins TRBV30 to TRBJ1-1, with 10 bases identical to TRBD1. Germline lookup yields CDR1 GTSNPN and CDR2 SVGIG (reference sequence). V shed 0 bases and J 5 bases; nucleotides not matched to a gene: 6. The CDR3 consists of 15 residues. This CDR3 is CAWSVGQGPVTEAFF. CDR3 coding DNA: TGTGCCTGGAGTGTGGGACAGGGGCCGGTAACTGAAGCTTTCTTT.

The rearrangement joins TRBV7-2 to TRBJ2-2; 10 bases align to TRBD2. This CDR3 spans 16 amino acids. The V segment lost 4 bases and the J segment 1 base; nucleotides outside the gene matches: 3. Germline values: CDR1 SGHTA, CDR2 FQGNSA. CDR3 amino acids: CASSSRTSGNTGELFF. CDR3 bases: TGTGCCAGCAGCTCCAGGACTAGCGGGAACACCGGGGAGCTGTTTTTT.

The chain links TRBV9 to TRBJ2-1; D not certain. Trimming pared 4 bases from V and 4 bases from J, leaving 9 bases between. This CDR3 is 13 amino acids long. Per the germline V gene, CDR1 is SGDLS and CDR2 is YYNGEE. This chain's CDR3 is CASSNSPYNEQFF. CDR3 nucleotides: TGTGCCAGCAGCAATTCCCCATACAATGAGCAGTTCTTC.

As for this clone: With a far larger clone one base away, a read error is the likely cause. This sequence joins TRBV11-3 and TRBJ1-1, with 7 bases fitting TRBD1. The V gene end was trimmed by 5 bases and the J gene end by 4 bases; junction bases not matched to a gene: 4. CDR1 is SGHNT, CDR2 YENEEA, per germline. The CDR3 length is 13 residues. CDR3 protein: CASSRSGGTEAFF. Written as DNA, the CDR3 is TGTGCCAGCAGCCGATCAGGGGGCACTGAAGCTTTCTTT.

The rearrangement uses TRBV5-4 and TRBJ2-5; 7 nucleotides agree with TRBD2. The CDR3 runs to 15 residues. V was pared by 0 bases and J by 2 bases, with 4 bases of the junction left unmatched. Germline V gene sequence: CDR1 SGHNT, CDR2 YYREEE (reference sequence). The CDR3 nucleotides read TGTGCCAGCAGCTTGGTCGGGAGGACTCAAGAGACCCAGTACTTC. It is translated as CASSLVGRTQETQYF.

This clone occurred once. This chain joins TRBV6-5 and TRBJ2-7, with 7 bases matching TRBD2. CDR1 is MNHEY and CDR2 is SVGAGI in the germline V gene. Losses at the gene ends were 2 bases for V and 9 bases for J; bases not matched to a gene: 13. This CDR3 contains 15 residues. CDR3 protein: CASSYRAGADRGQYF. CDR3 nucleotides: TGTGCCAGCAGTTACAGGGCGGGAGCGGATAGGGGGCAGTACTTC.

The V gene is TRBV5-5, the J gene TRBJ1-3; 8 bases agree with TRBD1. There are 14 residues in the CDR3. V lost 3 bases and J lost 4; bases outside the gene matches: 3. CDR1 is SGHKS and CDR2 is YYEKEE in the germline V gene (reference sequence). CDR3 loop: CASSWTGNGNTIYF. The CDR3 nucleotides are TGTGCCAGCAGCTGGACAGGGAACGGAAACACCATATATTTT.

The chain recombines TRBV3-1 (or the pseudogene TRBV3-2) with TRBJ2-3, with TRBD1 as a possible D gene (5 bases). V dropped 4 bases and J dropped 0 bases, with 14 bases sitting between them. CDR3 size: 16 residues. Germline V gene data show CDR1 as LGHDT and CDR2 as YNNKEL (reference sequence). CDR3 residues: CASSRQGSTSTDTQYF. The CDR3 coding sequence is TGTGCCAGCAGCCGCCAGGGTTCCACTAGCACAGATACGCAGTATTTT.

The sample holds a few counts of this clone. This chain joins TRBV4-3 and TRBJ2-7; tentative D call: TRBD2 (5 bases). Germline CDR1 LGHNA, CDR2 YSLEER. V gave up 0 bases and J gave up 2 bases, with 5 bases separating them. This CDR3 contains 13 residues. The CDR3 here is CASSQERAYEQYF. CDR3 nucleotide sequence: TGCGCCAGCAGCCAAGAGCGGGCCTACGAGCAGTACTTC.

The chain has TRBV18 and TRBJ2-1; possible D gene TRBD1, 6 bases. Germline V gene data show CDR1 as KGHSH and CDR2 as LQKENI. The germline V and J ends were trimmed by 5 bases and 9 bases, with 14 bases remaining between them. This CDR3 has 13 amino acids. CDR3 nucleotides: TGTGCCAGCTCATCAACCGGGACAACTGAGCAGTTCTTC. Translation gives CASSSTGTTEQFF.

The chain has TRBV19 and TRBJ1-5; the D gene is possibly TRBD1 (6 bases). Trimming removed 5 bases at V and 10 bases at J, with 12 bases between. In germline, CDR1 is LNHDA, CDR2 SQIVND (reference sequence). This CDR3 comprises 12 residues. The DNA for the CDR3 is TGTGCCAGTAGTCCCAGGGGAGTACCCCAGCATTTT. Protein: CASSPRGVPQHF.

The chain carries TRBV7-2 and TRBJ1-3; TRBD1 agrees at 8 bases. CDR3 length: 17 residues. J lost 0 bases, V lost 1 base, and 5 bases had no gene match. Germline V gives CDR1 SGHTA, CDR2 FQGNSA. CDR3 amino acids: CASSLGTGFLSGNTIYF. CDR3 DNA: TGTGCCAGCAGCTTAGGGACAGGGTTCCTCTCTGGAAACACCATATATTTT.

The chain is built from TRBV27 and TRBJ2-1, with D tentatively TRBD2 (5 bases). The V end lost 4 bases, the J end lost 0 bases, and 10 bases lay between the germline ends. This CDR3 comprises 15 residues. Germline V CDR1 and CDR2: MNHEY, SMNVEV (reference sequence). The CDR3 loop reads CASSSSRSSYNEQFF. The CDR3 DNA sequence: TGTGCCAGCAGTTCTAGCAGGAGCTCCTACAATGAGCAGTTCTTC.

The CDR3 loop reads CASEVGRVNTEAFF. The CDR3 DNA follows: TGTGCCAGCGAGGTCGGGAGGGTGAACACTGAAGCTTTCTTT. The J gene is TRBJ1-1, the V gene TRBV11-2; D gene unclear. From germline, CDR1 is SGHAT and CDR2 FQNNGV. The CDR3 totals 14 residues. V was clipped by 8 bases and J by 0 bases, with 13 bases between them.

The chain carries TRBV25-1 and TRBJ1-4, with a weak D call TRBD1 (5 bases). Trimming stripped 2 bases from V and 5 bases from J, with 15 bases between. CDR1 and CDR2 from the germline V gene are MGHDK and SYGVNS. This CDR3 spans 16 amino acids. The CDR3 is CASSEGEGRANEKLFF. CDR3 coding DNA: TGTGCCAGCAGTGAAGGAGAAGGCAGGGCCAATGAAAAACTGTTTTTT. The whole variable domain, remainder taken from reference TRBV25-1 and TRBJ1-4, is EADIYQTPRYLVIGTGKKITLECSQTMGHDKMYWYQQDPGMELHLIHYSYGVNSTEKGDLSSESTVSRIRTEHFPLTLESARPSHTSQYLCASSEGEGRANEKLFFGSGTQLSVL.

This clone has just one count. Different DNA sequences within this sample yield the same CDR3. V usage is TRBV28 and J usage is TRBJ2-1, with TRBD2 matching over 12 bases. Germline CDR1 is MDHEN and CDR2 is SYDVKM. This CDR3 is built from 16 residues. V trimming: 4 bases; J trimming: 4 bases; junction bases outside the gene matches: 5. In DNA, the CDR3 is TGTGCCAGCAGTTCCCCGGGACTAGCGGGTTACAATGAGCAGTTCTTC. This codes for CASSSPGLAGYNEQFF.

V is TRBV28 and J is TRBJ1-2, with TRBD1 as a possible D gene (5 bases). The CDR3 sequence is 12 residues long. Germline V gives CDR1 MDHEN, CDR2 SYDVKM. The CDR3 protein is CTHGGTNYGYTF. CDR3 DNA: TGTACGCATGGGGGGACGAACTATGGCTACACCTTC.

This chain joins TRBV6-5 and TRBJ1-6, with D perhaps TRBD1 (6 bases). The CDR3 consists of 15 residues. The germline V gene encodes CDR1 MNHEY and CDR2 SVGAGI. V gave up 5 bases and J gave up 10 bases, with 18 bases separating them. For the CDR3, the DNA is TGTGCCAGCAGTAGACAGGTGGGGGGGAACTCACCCCTCCACTTT. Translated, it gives CASSRQVGGNSPLHF.

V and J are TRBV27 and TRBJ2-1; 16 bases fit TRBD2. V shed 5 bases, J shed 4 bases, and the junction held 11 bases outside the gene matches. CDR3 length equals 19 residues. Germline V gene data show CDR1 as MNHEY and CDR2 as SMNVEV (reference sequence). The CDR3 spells CASSPAGTSGRVSYNEQFF. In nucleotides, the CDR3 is TGTGCCAGCAGTCCGGCCGGGACTAGCGGGAGGGTGTCTTACAATGAGCAGTTCTTC.

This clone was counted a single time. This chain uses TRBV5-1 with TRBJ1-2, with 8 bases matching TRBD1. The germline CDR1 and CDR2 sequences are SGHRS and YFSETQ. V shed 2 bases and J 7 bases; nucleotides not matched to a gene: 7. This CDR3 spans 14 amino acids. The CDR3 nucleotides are TGCGCCAGCAGCTTCCGGACAGGGAGTTTTGGCTACACCTTC. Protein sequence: CASSFRTGSFGYTF.

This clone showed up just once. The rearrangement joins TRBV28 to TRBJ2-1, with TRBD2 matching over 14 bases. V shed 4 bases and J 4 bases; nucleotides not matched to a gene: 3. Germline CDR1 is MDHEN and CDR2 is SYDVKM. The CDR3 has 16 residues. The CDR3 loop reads CASSSGTSGRYNEQFF. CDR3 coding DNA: TGTGCCAGCAGTTCCGGGACTAGCGGGAGATACAATGAGCAGTTCTTC.